The rows below give T cell receptor beta chains drawn from one sample of a study of blood T cell repertoires in COVID-19. Clones were read by immunoSEQ multiplex PCR, and TCRdb kept only the in-frame ones, dropping some. The top ten hold approximately 1.9% of the sample, which has 320,000 or so clones, less than 85% seen once. Specimen: PBMCs or T cells enriched from blood (not recorded which). The receptors were sampled from a woman aged 25 to 45 who had been exposed to COVID-19. The CDR3 runs from the conserved cysteine through the conserved F or W. A D gene is named only where the DNA matches it firmly. Part of the rows lack a size; the others show once, few, many or a class for expanded clones.

clone size: few; V gene: TRBV5-1; D gene: TRBD1; J gene: TRBJ1-1; CDR3 DNA: TGCGCCAGCAGCTTGGGGGACAGGGGAAACACTGAAGCTTTCTTT; CDR3 protein: CASSLGDRGNTEAFF
clone size: .; V gene: TRBV10-1; D gene: .; J gene: TRBJ2-5; CDR3 DNA: TGCGCCAGCAGTGGGAGTCAAGAGACCCAGTACTTC; CDR3 protein: CASSGSQETQYF
clone size: .; V gene: TRBV24-1; D gene: .; J gene: TRBJ2-5; CDR3 DNA: TGTGCCACCAGTGATCCCCTCCAGGGATGGGAGACCCAGTACTTC; CDR3 protein: CATSDPLQGWETQYF
clone size: few; V gene: TRBV5-1; D gene: TRBD2; J gene: TRBJ2-3; CDR3 DNA: TGCGCCAGCAGCTTAGACGGACTAGCGGGGTTCACAGATACGCAGTATTTT; CDR3 protein: CASSLDGLAGFTDTQYF
clone size: .; V gene: TRBV19; D gene: TRBD1; J gene: TRBJ1-1; CDR3 DNA: TGTGCCAGTAGCTCGGACAGGGGGAACACTGAAGCTTTCTTT; CDR3 protein: CASSSDRGNTEAFF
clone size: .; V gene: TRBV3-1/TRBV3-2; D gene: TRBD1; J gene: TRBJ2-3; CDR3 DNA: TGTGCCAGCCGACAGGGGGGCACAGATACGCAGTATTTT; CDR3 protein: CASRQGGTDTQYF
clone size: .; V gene: TRBV9; D gene: .; J gene: TRBJ2-1; CDR3 DNA: TGTGCCAGCAGCGTAGTGTCGGAGGGGTTCTACAATGAGCAGTTCTTC; CDR3 protein: CASSVVSEGFYNEQFF
clone size: .; V gene: TRBV6-5; D gene: TRBD1; J gene: TRBJ2-2; CDR3 DNA: TGTGCCAGCAGTTACTCGAAGGGGGCGCACGGGGAGCTGTTTTTT; CDR3 protein: CASSYSKGAHGELFF
clone size: .; V gene: TRBV7-9; D gene: .; J gene: TRBJ1-2; CDR3 DNA: TGTGCCAGCAGTCTAGGTATACCTCCGGGCTACACCTTC; CDR3 protein: CASSLGIPPGYTF
clone size: .; V gene: TRBV19; D gene: TRBD1; J gene: TRBJ1-1; CDR3 DNA: TGTGCCAGTAGGGTCTATGACAGGGCGAACACTGAAGCTTTCTTT; CDR3 protein: CASRVYDRANTEAFF
clone size: .; V gene: TRBV7-7; D gene: .; J gene: TRBJ2-5; CDR3 DNA: TGTGCTAGCAGCTTAGCCTCAAAGGGGCAGGGAAAGACCCAGTACTTC; CDR3 protein: CASSLASKGQGKTQYF
clone size: .; V gene: TRBV30; D gene: .; J gene: TRBJ1-4; CDR3 DNA: TGTGCCTGGAGTCGGCAGGGTAATGAAAAACTGTTTTTT; CDR3 protein: CAWSRQGNEKLFF
clone size: .; V gene: TRBV30; D gene: TRBD1; J gene: TRBJ1-4; CDR3 DNA: TGTGCCTGGAGTGAGTGGGACAGGAGGGAAAAACTGTTTTTT; CDR3 protein: CAWSEWDRREKLFF
clone size: .; V gene: TRBV30; D gene: TRBD2; J gene: TRBJ2-1; CDR3 DNA: TGTGCCTGGGGGACTAGCGGCTTCAGTGAGCAGTTCTTC; CDR3 protein: CAWGTSGFSEQFF
clone size: few; V gene: TRBV27; D gene: .; J gene: TRBJ1-4; CDR3 DNA: TGTGCCAGCAGTTTTGACAGGTCCGAAAAACTGTTTTTT; CDR3 protein: CASSFDRSEKLFF
clone size: few; V gene: TRBV28; D gene: .; J gene: TRBJ2-7; CDR3 DNA: TGTGCCAGCAGTTCCGAGCGCTACGAGCAGTACTTC; CDR3 protein: CASSSERYEQYF
clone size: .; V gene: TRBV27; D gene: TRBD2; J gene: TRBJ2-7; CDR3 DNA: TGTGCCAGCAATGGGCGGGGTAGCGGGACTCTCTACGAGCAGTACTTC; CDR3 protein: CASNGRGSGTLYEQYF
clone size: .; V gene: TRBV27; D gene: .; J gene: TRBJ1-6; CDR3 DNA: TGTGCCAGCAGCCCCGGGACACGGCATAATTCACCCCTCCACTTT; CDR3 protein: CASSPGTRHNSPLHF
clone size: .; V gene: TRBV28; D gene: TRBD2; J gene: TRBJ2-2; CDR3 DNA: TGTCCTCGGACTAGCGGGACCACCGGGGAGCTGTTTTTT; CDR3 protein: CPRTSGTTGELFF
clone size: .; V gene: TRBV4-2; D gene: TRBD2; J gene: TRBJ2-6; CDR3 DNA: TGTGCCAGCAGCTCTACTAGCGGGGGGGCTGGGGCCAACGTCCTGACTTTC; CDR3 protein: CASSSTSGGAGANVLTF
clone size: .; V gene: TRBV12-3/TRBV12-4; D gene: .; J gene: TRBJ1-2; CDR3 DNA: TGTGCCAGCAGCCTTGACAGAATATATGGCTACACCTTC; CDR3 protein: CASSLDRIYGYTF
clone size: .; V gene: TRBV2; D gene: TRBD1; J gene: TRBJ2-7; CDR3 DNA: TGTGCCAGCGGGACAGGTTACTCCTACGAGCAGTACTTC; CDR3 protein: CASGTGYSYEQYF
clone size: .; V gene: TRBV30; D gene: TRBD1; J gene: TRBJ1-2; CDR3 DNA: TGTGCCTGGAGTATGAACAGGGGAGGTAATGGCTACACCTTC; CDR3 protein: CAWSMNRGGNGYTF
clone size: .; V gene: TRBV13; D gene: TRBD1; J gene: TRBJ1-1; CDR3 DNA: TGTGCCAGCAGCAACACGCCAGGGGGCACTGAAGCTTTCTTT; CDR3 protein: CASSNTPGGTEAFF
clone size: .; V gene: TRBV19; D gene: TRBD2; J gene: TRBJ2-5; CDR3 DNA: TGTGCCAGTAGGCGACTAGCGGGGGGGGAAGAGACCCAGTACTTC; CDR3 protein: CASRRLAGGEETQYF
clone size: .; V gene: TRBV7-9; D gene: .; J gene: TRBJ1-6; CDR3 DNA: TGTGCCAGCAGCTTCGATATAGATAATTCACCCCTCCACTTT; CDR3 protein: CASSFDIDNSPLHF
clone size: .; V gene: TRBV7-2; D gene: .; J gene: TRBJ1-2; CDR3 DNA: TGTGCCAGCAGCTTTATTAGGGGGTCCCGTGGCTACACCTTC; CDR3 protein: CASSFIRGSRGYTF
clone size: .; V gene: TRBV28; D gene: TRBD2; J gene: TRBJ2-5; CDR3 DNA: TGTGCCAGCAGTTTAGGGACTAGCGGCCAAGAGACCCAGTACTTC; CDR3 protein: CASSLGTSGQETQYF
clone size: .; V gene: TRBV9; D gene: .; J gene: TRBJ2-7; CDR3 DNA: TGTGCCAGCAGCGTAGGTACTAGTTTCACGCGACGCGGCTACGAGCAGTACTTC; CDR3 protein: CASSVGTSFTRRGYEQYF
clone size: .; V gene: TRBV7-9; D gene: .; J gene: TRBJ1-6; CDR3 DNA: TGTGCCAGCACCGACCAATCCGGGGGGCATCGCATATATAGGTCACCCCTCCACTTT; CDR3 protein: CASTDQSGGHRIYRSPLHF
clone size: .; V gene: TRBV30; D gene: TRBD1; J gene: TRBJ1-3; CDR3 DNA: TGTGCCTGGAGTCTCGGGACAGATGGAAACACCATATATTTT; CDR3 protein: CAWSLGTDGNTIYF
clone size: .; V gene: TRBV28; D gene: TRBD1; J gene: TRBJ1-1; CDR3 DNA: TGTGCCAGCAGTTCACAGGGGGTAGCTTTCTTT; CDR3 protein: CASSSQGVAFF
clone size: .; V gene: TRBV11-2; D gene: .; J gene: TRBJ1-2; CDR3 DNA: TGTGCCAGCAGCCTCCAGGGAGGGTCGGCCTATGGCTACACCTTC; CDR3 protein: CASSLQGGSAYGYTF
clone size: .; V gene: TRBV6-5; D gene: TRBD1; J gene: TRBJ1-6; CDR3 DNA: TGTGCCAGCAGGGACAGACAGGGAAACTCACCCCTCCACTTT; CDR3 protein: CASRDRQGNSPLHF
clone size: .; V gene: TRBV28; D gene: .; J gene: TRBJ1-3; CDR3 DNA: TGTGCCAGCAGTACGACAGATTCCTCTGGAAACACCATATATTTT; CDR3 protein: CASSTTDSSGNTIYF
clone size: .; V gene: TRBV12-3/TRBV12-4; D gene: .; J gene: TRBJ1-5; CDR3 DNA: TGTGCCAGCAGTTCCCGCCGCGAACAGCCCCAGCATTTT; CDR3 protein: CASSSRREQPQHF
clone size: .; V gene: TRBV18; D gene: TRBD1; J gene: TRBJ2-7; CDR3 DNA: TGTGCCAGCTCTAGGGGACAGACATTCTCCTACGAGCAGTACTTC; CDR3 protein: CASSRGQTFSYEQYF
clone size: .; V gene: TRBV6-5; D gene: TRBD2; J gene: TRBJ2-3; CDR3 DNA: TGTGCCAGCAGTTTAAGCGGGAGGCCCGGGACAGATACGCAGTATTTT; CDR3 protein: CASSLSGRPGTDTQYF
clone size: once; V gene: TRBV7-2; D gene: TRBD1; J gene: TRBJ2-5; CDR3 DNA: TGTGCCAGCAGCTTATTTGTAGGGGGCCAGACCCAGTACTTC; CDR3 protein: CASSLFVGGQTQYF
clone size: .; V gene: TRBV6-2/TRBV6-3; D gene: TRBD2; J gene: TRBJ2-1; CDR3 DNA: TGTGCCAGCAGTTACTCCGGACTAGCGGGAGTTTACAATGAGCAGTTCTTC; CDR3 protein: CASSYSGLAGVYNEQFF
clone size: once; V gene: TRBV28; D gene: .; J gene: TRBJ1-2; CDR3 DNA: TGTGCCAGCAGCCTAGGAGCGGGCTATGGCTACACCTTC; CDR3 protein: CASSLGAGYGYTF
clone size: once; V gene: TRBV19; D gene: TRBD2; J gene: TRBJ2-7; CDR3 DNA: TGTGCCAGTAGGGCCGGGACTATGGGACCCTACGAGCAGTACTTC; CDR3 protein: CASRAGTMGPYEQYF
clone size: few; V gene: TRBV21-1; D gene: .; J gene: TRBJ1-1; CDR3 DNA: TGTGCCAGCAGCACTAATGCGGCGGTGGTGAGGACTGAAGCTTTCTTT; CDR3 protein: CASSTNAAVVRTEAFF
clone size: few; V gene: TRBV25-1; D gene: TRBD1; J gene: TRBJ2-3; CDR3 DNA: TGTGCCAGCAGTGAATCGTCGAGGACAGGGTCGGATACGCAGTATTTT; CDR3 protein: CASSESSRTGSDTQYF
clone size: .; V gene: TRBV6-5; D gene: TRBD1; J gene: TRBJ2-7; CDR3 DNA: TGTGCCAGCACCTCGGGACAGGGAAGCCACGAGCAGTACTTC; CDR3 protein: CASTSGQGSHEQYF
clone size: .; V gene: TRBV6-4; D gene: .; J gene: TRBJ2-2; CDR3 DNA: TGTGCCAGCAGTCCCCTCCGGGGAAACACCGGGGAGCTGTTTTTT; CDR3 protein: CASSPLRGNTGELFF
clone size: .; V gene: TRBV18; D gene: TRBD1; J gene: TRBJ1-5; CDR3 DNA: TGTGCCAGCTCATCCAACAGGGGGAGCAATCAGCCCCAGCATTTT; CDR3 protein: CASSSNRGSNQPQHF
clone size: .; V gene: TRBV5-4; D gene: .; J gene: TRBJ1-1; CDR3 DNA: TGTGCCAGCAGCTGGCAGGGGTACACTGAAGCTTTCTTT; CDR3 protein: CASSWQGYTEAFF
clone size: .; V gene: TRBV12-2; D gene: .; J gene: TRBJ2-3; CDR3 DNA: TGTGCAAGTCGCTTTCCCACCGGGACTAGCGGGACCCCAGATACGCAGTATTTT; CDR3 protein: CASRFPTGTSGTPDTQYF
clone size: .; V gene: TRBV6-5; D gene: TRBD1; J gene: TRBJ1-2; CDR3 DNA: TGTGCCGAATCACTATCGGGACAGGGTAGTGGCTACACCTTC; CDR3 protein: CAESLSGQGSGYTF
clone size: .; V gene: TRBV19; D gene: .; J gene: TRBJ1-3; CDR3 DNA: TGTGCCAGTACGCCGGGTAGCTCTGGAAACACCATATATTTT; CDR3 protein: CASTPGSSGNTIYF
clone size: many; V gene: TRBV4-1; D gene: .; J gene: TRBJ2-7; CDR3 DNA: TGCGCCAGCAGCCTCCGGACAGAGACCTACGAGCAGTACTTC; CDR3 protein: CASSLRTETYEQYF
clone size: .; V gene: TRBV2; D gene: TRBD1; J gene: TRBJ2-7; CDR3 DNA: TGTGCCAGCAGACCTACCCGGGACAGGGCCCACGAGCAGTACTTC; CDR3 protein: CASRPTRDRAHEQYF
clone size: few; V gene: TRBV6-2/TRBV6-3; D gene: TRBD1; J gene: TRBJ1-1; CDR3 DNA: TGTGCCAGCAGTTATCAACAGGGGGCTTTGCTCCCTGAAGCTTTCTTT; CDR3 protein: CASSYQQGALLPEAFF
clone size: .; V gene: TRBV4-1; D gene: .; J gene: TRBJ2-5; CDR3 DNA: TGCGCCAGCAGCCAAGGCTTGGCTAGCGAAGAGACCCAGTACTTC; CDR3 protein: CASSQGLASEETQYF